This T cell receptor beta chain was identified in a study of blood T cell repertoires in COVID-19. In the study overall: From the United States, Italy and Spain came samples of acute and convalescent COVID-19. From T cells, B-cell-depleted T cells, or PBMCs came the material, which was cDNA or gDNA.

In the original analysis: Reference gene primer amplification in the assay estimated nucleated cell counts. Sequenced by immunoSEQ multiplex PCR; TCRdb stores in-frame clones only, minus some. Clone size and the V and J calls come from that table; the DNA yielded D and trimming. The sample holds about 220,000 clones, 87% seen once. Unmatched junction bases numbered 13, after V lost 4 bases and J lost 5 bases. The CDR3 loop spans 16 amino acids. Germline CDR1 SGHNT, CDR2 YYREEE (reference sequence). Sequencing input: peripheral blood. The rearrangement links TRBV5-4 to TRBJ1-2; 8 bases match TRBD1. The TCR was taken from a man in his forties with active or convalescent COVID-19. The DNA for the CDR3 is TGTGCCAGCAGCCTAGGCTCGACAGGGGCACTTTATGGCTACACCTTC. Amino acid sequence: CASSLGSTGALYGYTF.